Listed below are T cell receptor beta chains from one sample, sequenced in a study of blood T cell repertoires in COVID-19. The assay was immunoSEQ multiplex PCR, and TCRdb's table has in-frame clones only and misses some. The table shows about 340,000 clones, with around 85% occurring only once. The sample taken for sequencing was PBMCs or T cells enriched from blood (not recorded which). These receptors were taken from a woman aged 40 to 50 with acute COVID-19. Each CDR3 is given with its conserved first and last residue. A D gene is named only where the DNA matches it firmly. Clone size is given for some rows only: seen once, a few or many times, or a class if the clone is expanded.

length | D | J | size | V | CDR3 | DNA
14 | - | TRBJ2-5 | - | TRBV18 | CASSPGSESVTQYF | TGTGCCAGCTCACCTGGAAGCGAGAGTGTGACCCAGTACTTC
16 | - | TRBJ1-1 | - | TRBV4-2 | CASSQDLRGGDTEAFF | TGTGCCAGCAGCCAAGATTTGCGGGGTGGGGACACTGAAGCTTTCTTT
15 | - | TRBJ1-3 | few | TRBV14 | CASSPLGGSGNTIYF | TGTGCCAGCAGCCCCCTCGGGGGGTCTGGAAACACCATATATTTT
15 | TRBD1 | TRBJ1-3 | few | TRBV28 | CASSSLLTGGNTIYF | TGTGCCAGCAGTTCACTATTGACAGGGGGAAACACCATATATTTT
14 | - | TRBJ2-7 | - | TRBV11-2 | CASSFGTLSYEQYF | TGTGCCAGCAGCTTCGGGACTTTATCCTACGAGCAGTACTTC
13 | TRBD1 | TRBJ2-5 | - | TRBV27 | CASRQGAYETQYF | TGTGCCAGCAGACAGGGGGCTTATGAGACCCAGTACTTC
16 | - | TRBJ2-1 | - | TRBV3-1/TRBV3-2 | CASSQDRGLSYNEQFF | TGTGCCAGCAGCCAAGATAGGGGGTTGTCCTACAATGAGCAGTTCTTC
15 | TRBD2 | TRBJ2-5 | - | TRBV27 | CASSRTAGGEETQYF | TGTGCCAGCAGTCGGACGGCGGGGGGGGAAGAGACCCAGTACTTC
15 | TRBD1 | TRBJ1-2 | - | TRBV7-9 | CASSLGQGQYYGYTF | TGTGCCAGCAGCCTGGGACAGGGGCAATACTATGGCTACACCTTC
15 | - | TRBJ1-5 | - | TRBV13 | CASSLGQGSNQPQHF | TGTGCCAGCAGTCTCGGTCAGGGGAGCAATCAGCCCCAGCATTTT
18 | - | TRBJ1-6 | - | TRBV3-1/TRBV3-2 | CASSQDNTAWRYNSPLHF | TGTGCCAGCAGCCAAGATAACACCGCGTGGAGATATAATTCACCCCTCCACTTT
13 | - | TRBJ2-3 | - | TRBV5-4 | CASSLGSKDTQYF | TGTGCCAGCAGCTTGGGGAGTAAAGATACGCAGTATTTT
15 | - | TRBJ1-5 | - | TRBV6-2/TRBV6-3 | CASSGGTEEGQPQHF | TGTGCCAGCAGTGGGGGGACGGAGGAAGGTCAGCCCCAGCATTTT
15 | TRBD1 | TRBJ1-1 | - | TRBV27 | CASSLKSGGHTEAFF | TGTGCCAGCAGTTTAAAGTCAGGGGGCCACACTGAAGCTTTCTTT
15 | TRBD2 | TRBJ2-3 | - | TRBV9 | CASSALGGETDTQYF | TGTGCCAGCAGCGCCCTGGGGGGGGAGACAGATACGCAGTATTTT
14 | TRBD1 | TRBJ2-5 | - | TRBV2 | CASSYRGYQETQYF | TGTGCCAGCAGTTACAGGGGTTACCAAGAGACCCAGTACTTC
15 | TRBD1 | TRBJ2-7 | - | TRBV5-1 | CASSARQGSAYEQYF | TGCGCCAGCAGCGCCAGACAGGGGTCAGCCTACGAGCAGTACTTC
14 | - | TRBJ2-4 | - | TRBV5-1 | CASSYTGFDDIQYF | TGCGCCAGCAGCTACACAGGGTTCGACGACATTCAGTACTTC
16 | - | TRBJ1-3 | - | TRBV3-1/TRBV3-2 | CASSPSSSGVGNTIYF | TGTGCCAGCAGCCCCTCATCCTCGGGTGTAGGAAACACCATATATTTT
15 | TRBD1 | TRBJ1-4 | - | TRBV4-2 | CASSKELQGTEKLFF | TGTGCCAGCAGCAAGGAACTACAGGGGACCGAAAAACTGTTTTTT
15 | - | TRBJ2-7 | - | TRBV29-1 | CSVEVSGTDSYEQYF | TGCAGCGTTGAAGTCTCCGGGACTGACTCCTACGAGCAGTACTTC
13 | - | TRBJ2-2 | - | TRBV2 | CASSELYTGELFF | TGTGCCAGCAGTGAATTATACACCGGGGAGCTGTTTTTT
15 | TRBD2 | TRBJ2-1 | - | TRBV5-4 | CASSLVGTSGDEQFF | TGTGCCAGCAGCTTGGTCGGGACTAGCGGCGATGAGCAGTTCTTC
14 | - | TRBJ2-1 | - | TRBV10-3 | CAIGRETSYNEQFF | TGTGCCATCGGTAGGGAGACCTCCTACAATGAGCAGTTCTTC
13 | - | TRBJ1-5 | - | TRBV19 | CAIADRPNQPQHF | TGTGCCATCGCAGACAGACCCAATCAGCCCCAGCATTTT
18 | TRBD2 | TRBJ2-3 | - | TRBV14 | CASSRASGGTRLRDTQYF | TGTGCCAGCAGCCGGGCTAGCGGGGGGACCCGCTTACGAGATACGCAGTATTTT
11 | TRBD2 | TRBJ2-1 | - | TRBV5-4 | CASSNSGSTVF | TGTGCCAGCAGCAATAGCGGGAGTACGGTCTTC
14 | TRBD1 | TRBJ1-2 | - | TRBV10-3 | CAISPGQGDYGYTF | TGTGCCATCAGTCCGGGACAGGGGGACTATGGCTACACCTTC
16 | TRBD1 | TRBJ1-5 | - | TRBV5-1 | CASSVGTGVGNQPQHF | TGCGCCAGCAGCGTGGGAACAGGGGTTGGGAATCAGCCCCAGCATTTT
15 | - | TRBJ2-7 | few | TRBV12-2 | CASRLLAGSSYEQYF | TGTGCAAGTCGCTTACTCGCAGGGTCTTCCTACGAGCAGTACTTC
15 | - | TRBJ1-4 | once | TRBV18 | CASSPANRPNEKLFF | TGTGCCAGCTCACCCGCCAACAGACCAAATGAAAAACTGTTTTTT
13 | - | TRBJ2-5 | - | TRBV9 | CASSPTGRETQYF | TGTGCCAGCAGCCCCACAGGGCGGGAGACCCAGTACTTC
17 | TRBD1 | TRBJ1-1 | - | TRBV6-2/TRBV6-3 | CASSSLGQGEMSTEAFF | TGTGCCAGCAGTTCCCTCGGACAGGGGGAAATGAGCACTGAAGCTTTCTTT
14 | - | TRBJ1-2 | - | TRBV24-1 | CATSENGLFYGYTF | TGTGCCACCAGTGAAAACGGACTCTTCTATGGCTACACCTTC
15 | TRBD2 | TRBJ2-1 | - | TRBV28 | CASSSDSGRANEQFF | TGTGCCAGCAGTTCCGATAGCGGGAGGGCTAATGAGCAGTTCTTC
14 | TRBD1 | TRBJ1-2 | - | TRBV6-1 | CASSEPRDSFGYTF | TGTGCCAGCAGTGAGCCCCGGGACAGTTTTGGCTACACCTTC
16 | - | TRBJ2-7 | - | TRBV28 | CASSTPATAGRDEQYF | TGTGCCAGCAGTACGCCAGCAACCGCAGGAAGAGACGAGCAGTACTTC
14 | - | TRBJ1-2 | - | TRBV7-9 | CASSLREINYGYTF | TGTGCCAGCAGCTTACGAGAGATTAACTATGGCTACACCTTC
14 | - | TRBJ1-6 | - | TRBV28 | CASSLSGGYSPLHF | TGTGCCAGCAGTTTATCGGGGGGATATTCACCCCTCCACTTT
15 | - | TRBJ1-1 | - | TRBV21-1 | CASSKLGGGGTEAFF | TGTGCCAGCAGCAAATTAGGGGGTGGGGGCACTGAAGCTTTCTTT
15 | TRBD1 | TRBJ2-3 | - | TRBV11-3 | CASSARDRGGDTQYF | TGTGCCAGCAGCGCCCGGGACAGGGGAGGAGATACGCAGTATTTT
14 | - | TRBJ1-6 | - | TRBV7-2 | CASSYGSYNSPLHF | TGTGCCAGCAGCTACGGGTCTTATAATTCACCCCTCCACTTT
17 | TRBD1 | TRBJ1-2 | - | TRBV15 | CATSRDKGDRARYGYTF | TGTGCCACCAGCAGAGATAAGGGGGACAGGGCCCGCTATGGCTACACCTTC
14 | TRBD1 | TRBJ1-2 | - | TRBV29-1 | CSVELRDRVQGYTF | TGCAGCGTTGAACTTCGCGACAGGGTCCAGGGCTACACCTTC
14 | TRBD2 | TRBJ2-5 | - | TRBV7-2 | CASSLGTSGQTQYF | TGTGCCAGCAGCTTAGGGACTAGCGGACAGACCCAGTACTTC
17 | - | TRBJ2-3 | - | TRBV27 | CASRRTSAGWHTDTQYF | TGTGCCAGCAGAAGGACCAGCGCGGGGTGGCACACAGATACGCAGTATTTT
14 | - | TRBJ1-1 | - | TRBV28 | CASSSGQTNTEAFF | TGTGCCAGCAGTTCCGGACAGACGAACACTGAAGCTTTCTTT
15 | - | TRBJ1-1 | few | TRBV9 | CASSRKDSPNTEAFF | TGTGCCAGCAGCAGAAAGGACAGTCCGAACACTGAAGCTTTCTTT
15 | TRBD2 | TRBJ2-5 | - | TRBV5-6 | CASSVLAGDRETQYF | TGTGCCAGCAGCGTTTTAGCGGGGGATCGTGAGACCCAGTACTTC
14 | TRBD1 | TRBJ2-7 | - | TRBV7-2 | CASSLKSRGTEQYF | TGTGCCAGCAGCTTAAAGAGCAGGGGGACCGAGCAGTACTTC
15 | TRBD2 | TRBJ2-1 | - | TRBV7-2 | CASSLGLARGDEQFF | TGTGCCAGCAGCCTGGGACTAGCGCGGGGCGATGAGCAGTTCTTC
16 | TRBD2 | TRBJ2-1 | - | TRBV15 | CATSREPSGGYNEQFF | TGTGCCACCAGCAGAGAACCTAGCGGGGGCTACAATGAGCAGTTCTTC
15 | - | TRBJ2-1 | - | TRBV5-4 | CASSLDSTIYNEQFF | TGTGCCAGCAGCTTGGACAGCACGATCTACAATGAGCAGTTCTTC
15 | TRBD2 | TRBJ2-3 | - | TRBV7-2 | CASSLETGGTDTQYF | TGTGCCAGCAGCTTAGAGACGGGAGGGACAGATACGCAGTATTTT